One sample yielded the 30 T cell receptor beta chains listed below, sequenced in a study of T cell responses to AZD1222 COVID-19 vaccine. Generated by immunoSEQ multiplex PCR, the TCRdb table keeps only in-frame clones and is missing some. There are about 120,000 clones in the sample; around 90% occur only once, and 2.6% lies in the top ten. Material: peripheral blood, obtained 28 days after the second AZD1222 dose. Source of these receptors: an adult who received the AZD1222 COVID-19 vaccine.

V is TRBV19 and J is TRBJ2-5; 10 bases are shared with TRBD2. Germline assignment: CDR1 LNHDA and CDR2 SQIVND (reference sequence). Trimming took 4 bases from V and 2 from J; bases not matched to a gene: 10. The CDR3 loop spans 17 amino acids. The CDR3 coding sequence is TGTGCCAGTAGTAGCTTAGCGCGGACTAGCGGACAAGAGACCCAGTACTTC. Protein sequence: CASSSLARTSGQETQYF.

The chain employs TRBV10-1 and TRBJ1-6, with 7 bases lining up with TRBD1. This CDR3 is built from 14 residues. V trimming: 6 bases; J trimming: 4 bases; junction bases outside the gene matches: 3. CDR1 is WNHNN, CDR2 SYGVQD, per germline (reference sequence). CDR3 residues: CASRLDRYNSPLHF. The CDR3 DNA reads TGCGCCAGCAGGCTGGACAGGTATAATTCACCCCTCCACTTT.

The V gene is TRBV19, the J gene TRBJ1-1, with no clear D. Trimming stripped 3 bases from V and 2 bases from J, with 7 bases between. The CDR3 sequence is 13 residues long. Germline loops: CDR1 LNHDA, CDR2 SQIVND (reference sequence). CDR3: CASSIRTNTEAFF. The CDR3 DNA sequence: TGTGCCAGTAGTATCCGTACTAACACTGAAGCTTTCTTT.

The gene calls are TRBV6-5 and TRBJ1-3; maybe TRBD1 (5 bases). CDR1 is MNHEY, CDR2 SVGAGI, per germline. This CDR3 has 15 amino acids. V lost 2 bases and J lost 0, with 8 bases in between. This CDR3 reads CASSYRQNSGNTIYF. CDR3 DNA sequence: TGTGCCAGCAGTTACCGACAGAACTCTGGAAACACCATATATTTT.

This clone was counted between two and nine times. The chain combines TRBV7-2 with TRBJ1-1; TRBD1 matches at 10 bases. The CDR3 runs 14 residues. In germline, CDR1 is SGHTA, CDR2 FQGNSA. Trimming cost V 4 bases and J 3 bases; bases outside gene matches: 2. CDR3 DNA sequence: TGTGCCAGCAGCTCGACAGGGGGCTACACTGAAGCTTTCTTT. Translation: CASSSTGGYTEAFF.

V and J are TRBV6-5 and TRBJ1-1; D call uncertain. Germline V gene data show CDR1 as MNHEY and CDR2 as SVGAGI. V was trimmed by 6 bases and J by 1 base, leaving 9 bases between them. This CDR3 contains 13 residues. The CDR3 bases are TGTGCCAGCAGACTCCCGGGGAACACTGAAGCTTTCTTT. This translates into CASRLPGNTEAFF.

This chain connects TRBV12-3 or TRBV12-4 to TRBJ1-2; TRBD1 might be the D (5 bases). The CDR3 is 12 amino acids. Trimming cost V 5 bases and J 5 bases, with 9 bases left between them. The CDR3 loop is CASSIREYGYTF. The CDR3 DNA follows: TGTGCCAGCAGTATCAGGGAGTATGGCTACACCTTC.

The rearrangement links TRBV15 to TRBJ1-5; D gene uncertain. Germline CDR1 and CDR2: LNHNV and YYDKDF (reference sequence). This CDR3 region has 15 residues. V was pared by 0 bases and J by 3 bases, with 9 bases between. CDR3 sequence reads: CATSRDRSINQPQHF. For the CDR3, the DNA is TGTGCCACCAGCAGAGATCGGTCCATCAATCAGCCCCAGCATTTT.

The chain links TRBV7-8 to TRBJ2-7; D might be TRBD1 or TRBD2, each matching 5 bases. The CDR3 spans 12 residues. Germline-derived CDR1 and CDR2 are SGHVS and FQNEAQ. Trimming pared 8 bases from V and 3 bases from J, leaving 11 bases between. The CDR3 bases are TGTGCCAGCGGGGTGGGGGACTACGAGCAGTACTTC. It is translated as CASGVGDYEQYF.

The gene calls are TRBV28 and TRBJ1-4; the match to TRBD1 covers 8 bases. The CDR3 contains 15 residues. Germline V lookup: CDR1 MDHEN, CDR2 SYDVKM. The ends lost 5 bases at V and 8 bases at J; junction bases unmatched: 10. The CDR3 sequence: CASSLTGQGGEKLFF. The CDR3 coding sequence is TGTGCCAGCAGTCTCACCGGACAGGGTGGGGAAAAACTGTTTTTT.

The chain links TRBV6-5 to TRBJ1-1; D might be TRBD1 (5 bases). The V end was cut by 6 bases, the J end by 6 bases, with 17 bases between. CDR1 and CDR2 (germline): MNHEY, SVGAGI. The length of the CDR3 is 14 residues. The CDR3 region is CASRNGGTMAEAFF. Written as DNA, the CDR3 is TGTGCCAGCAGGAATGGGGGAACGATGGCTGAAGCTTTCTTT.

DNA of the CDR3: TGTGCCAGTAGTATCAACAGGGGAGGAGGCTACACCTTC. Translating gives CASSINRGGGYTF. The V gene is TRBV19, the J gene TRBJ1-2; 7 bases line up with TRBD1. CDR3 length equals 13 residues. Germline V gene data show CDR1 as LNHDA and CDR2 as SQIVND (reference sequence). The ends lost 3 bases at V and 8 bases at J; junction bases unmatched: 6.

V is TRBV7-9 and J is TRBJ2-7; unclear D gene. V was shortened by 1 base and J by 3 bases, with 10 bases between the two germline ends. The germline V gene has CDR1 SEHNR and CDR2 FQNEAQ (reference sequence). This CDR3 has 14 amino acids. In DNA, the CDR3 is TGTGCCAGCAGCTTAGGGGTTCTATTCTACGAGCAGTACTTC. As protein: CASSLGVLFYEQYF. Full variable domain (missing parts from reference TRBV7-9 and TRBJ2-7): DTGVSQNPRHKITKRGQNVTFRCDPISEHNRLYWYRQTLGQGPEFLTYFQNEAQLEKSRLLSDRFSAERPKGSFSTLEIQRTEQGDSAMYLCASSLGVLFYEQYFGPGTRLTVT.

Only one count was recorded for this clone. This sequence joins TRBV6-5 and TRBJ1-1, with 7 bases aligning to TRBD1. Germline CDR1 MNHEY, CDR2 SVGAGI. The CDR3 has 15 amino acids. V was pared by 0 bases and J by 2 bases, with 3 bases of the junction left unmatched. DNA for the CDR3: TGTGCCAGCAGTTACTCGAACAGGGGAAACACTGAAGCTTTCTTT. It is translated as CASSYSNRGNTEAFF.

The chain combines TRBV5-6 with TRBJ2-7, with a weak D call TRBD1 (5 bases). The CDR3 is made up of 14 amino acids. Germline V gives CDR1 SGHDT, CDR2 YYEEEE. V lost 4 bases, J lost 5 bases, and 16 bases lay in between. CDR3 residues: CASSPVGREHEQYF. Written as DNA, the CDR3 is TGTGCCAGCAGCCCAGTAGGCAGGGAACACGAGCAGTACTTC.

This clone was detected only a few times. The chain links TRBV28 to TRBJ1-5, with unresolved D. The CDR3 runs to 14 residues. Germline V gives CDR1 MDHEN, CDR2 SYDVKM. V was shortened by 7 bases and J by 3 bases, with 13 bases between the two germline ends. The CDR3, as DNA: TGTGCCAGCAAGGGTGCGATCCCCAATCAGCCCCAGCATTTT. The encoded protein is CASKGAIPNQPQHF.

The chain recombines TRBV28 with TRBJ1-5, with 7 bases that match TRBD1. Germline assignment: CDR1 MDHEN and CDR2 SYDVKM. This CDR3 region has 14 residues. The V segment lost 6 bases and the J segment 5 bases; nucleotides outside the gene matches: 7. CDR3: CASRAPGTDQPQHF. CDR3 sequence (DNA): TGTGCCAGCAGAGCCCCCGGGACAGATCAGCCCCAGCATTTT.

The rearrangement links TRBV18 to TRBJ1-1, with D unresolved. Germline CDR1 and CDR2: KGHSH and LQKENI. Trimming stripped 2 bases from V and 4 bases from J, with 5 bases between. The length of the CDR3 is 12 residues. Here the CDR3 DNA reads TGTGCCAGCTCACCAGGCCCCACTGAAGCTTTCTTT. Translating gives CASSPGPTEAFF.

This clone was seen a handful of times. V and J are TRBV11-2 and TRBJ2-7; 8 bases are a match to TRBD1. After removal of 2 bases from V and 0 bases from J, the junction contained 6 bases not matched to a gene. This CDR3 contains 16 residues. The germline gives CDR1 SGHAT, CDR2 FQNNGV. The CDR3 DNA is TGTGCCAGCAGCTTAAATTCAGGGGGCCTCTCCTACGAGCAGTACTTC. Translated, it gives CASSLNSGGLSYEQYF. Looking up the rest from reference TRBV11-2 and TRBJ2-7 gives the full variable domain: EAGVAQSPRYKIIEKRQSVAFWCNPISGHATLYWYQQILGQGPKLLIQFQNNGVVDDSQLPKDRFSAERLKGVDSTLKIQPAKLEDSAVYLCASSLNSGGLSYEQYFGPGTRLTVT.

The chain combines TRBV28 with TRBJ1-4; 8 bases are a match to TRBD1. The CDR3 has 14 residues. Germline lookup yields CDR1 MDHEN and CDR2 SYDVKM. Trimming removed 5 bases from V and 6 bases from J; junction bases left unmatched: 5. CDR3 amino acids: CASSTQGADEKLFF. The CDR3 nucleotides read TGTGCCAGCAGTACCCAGGGGGCGGATGAAAAACTGTTTTTT.

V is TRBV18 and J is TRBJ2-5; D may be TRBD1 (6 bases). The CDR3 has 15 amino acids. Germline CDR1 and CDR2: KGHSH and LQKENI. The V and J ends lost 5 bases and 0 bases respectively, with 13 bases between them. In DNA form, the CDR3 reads TGTGCCAGCTCAAGTCTCAGGGGCAACCAAGAGACCCAGTACTTC. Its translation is CASSSLRGNQETQYF.

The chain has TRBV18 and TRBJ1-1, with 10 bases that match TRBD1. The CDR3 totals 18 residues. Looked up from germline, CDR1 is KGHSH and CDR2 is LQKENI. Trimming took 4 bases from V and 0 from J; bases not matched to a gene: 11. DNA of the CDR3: TGTGCCAGCTCACGGTCCGGGACAGGGGCGTCCCTGAACACTGAAGCTTTCTTT. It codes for CASSRSGTGASLNTEAFF.

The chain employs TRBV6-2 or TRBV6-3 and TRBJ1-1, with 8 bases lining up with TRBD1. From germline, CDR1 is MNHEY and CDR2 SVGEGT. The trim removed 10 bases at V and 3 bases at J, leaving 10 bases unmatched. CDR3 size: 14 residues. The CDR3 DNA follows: TGTGCCACCACCCCAACAGGGGGGCACACTGAAGCTTTCTTT. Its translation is CATTPTGGHTEAFF.

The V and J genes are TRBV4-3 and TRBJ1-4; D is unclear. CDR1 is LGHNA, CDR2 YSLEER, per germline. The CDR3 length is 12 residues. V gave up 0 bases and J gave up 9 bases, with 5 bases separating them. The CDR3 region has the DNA TGCGCCAGCAGCCAAGATGGCCAAAAACTGTTTTTT. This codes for CASSQDGQKLFF.

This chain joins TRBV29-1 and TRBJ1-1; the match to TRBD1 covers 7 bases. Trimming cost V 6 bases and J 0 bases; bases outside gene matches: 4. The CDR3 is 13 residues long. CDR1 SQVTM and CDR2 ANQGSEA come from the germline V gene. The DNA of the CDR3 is TGCAGCGTGGTGACAGGGCTGAACACTGAAGCTTTCTTT. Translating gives CSVVTGLNTEAFF. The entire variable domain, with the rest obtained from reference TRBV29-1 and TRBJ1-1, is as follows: SAVISQKPSRDICQRGTSLTIQCQVDSQVTMMFWYRQQPGQSLTLIATANQGSEATYESGFVIDKFPISRPNLTFSTLTVSNMSPEDSSIYLCSVVTGLNTEAFFGQGTRLTVV.

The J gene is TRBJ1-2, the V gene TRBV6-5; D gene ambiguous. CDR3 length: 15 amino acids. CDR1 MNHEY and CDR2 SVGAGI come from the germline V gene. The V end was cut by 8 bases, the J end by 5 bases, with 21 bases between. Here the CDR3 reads CASGSARRAPYGYTF. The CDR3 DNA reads TGTGCCAGCGGATCAGCTAGGAGGGCGCCTTATGGCTACACCTTC.

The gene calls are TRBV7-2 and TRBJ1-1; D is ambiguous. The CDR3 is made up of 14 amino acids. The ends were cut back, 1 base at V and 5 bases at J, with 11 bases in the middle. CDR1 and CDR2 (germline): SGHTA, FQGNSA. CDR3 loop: CASSLDGPGTEAFF. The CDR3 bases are TGTGCCAGCAGCTTAGATGGTCCGGGAACTGAAGCTTTCTTT.

The CDR3 protein is CASSSEQGAEAFF. In DNA form, the CDR3 reads TGTGCCAGCAGTTCAGAACAGGGCGCTGAAGCTTTCTTT. The genes are TRBV6-4 and TRBJ1-1; weak D call: TRBD1 (6 bases). The CDR3 covers 13 residues. The germline CDR1 and CDR2 sequences are MRHNA and SNTAGT. Trimming cost V 5 bases and J 6 bases, with 13 bases left between them.

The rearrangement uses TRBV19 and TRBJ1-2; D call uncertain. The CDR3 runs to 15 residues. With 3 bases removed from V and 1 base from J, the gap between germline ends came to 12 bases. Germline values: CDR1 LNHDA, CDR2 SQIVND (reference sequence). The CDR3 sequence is CASSIGAILNYGYTF. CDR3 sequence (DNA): TGTGCCAGTAGTATTGGTGCTATCCTTAACTATGGCTACACCTTC.

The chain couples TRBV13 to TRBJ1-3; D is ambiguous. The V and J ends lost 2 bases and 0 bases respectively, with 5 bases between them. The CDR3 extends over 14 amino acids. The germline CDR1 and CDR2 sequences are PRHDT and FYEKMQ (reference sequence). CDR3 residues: CASSLRDSGNTIYF. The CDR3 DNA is TGTGCCAGCAGCTTAAGGGACTCTGGAAACACCATATATTTT. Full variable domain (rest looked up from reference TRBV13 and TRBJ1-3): AAGVIQSPRHLIKEKRETATLKCYPIPRHDTVYWYQQGPGQDPQFLISFYEKMQSDKGSIPDRFSAQQFSDYHSELNMSSLELGDSALYFCASSLRDSGNTIYFGEGSWLTVV.